This is a list of T cell receptor beta chains from one sample in a study of human T cells and chemical hapten exposure. TCRdb redid the calling of the RACE reads with MiXCR, one entry per CDR3 protein. The sample includes 150,000 to 200,000 distinct CDR3 sequences, roughly 15% seen only once; the top ten take about 1.7%. Sample: whole blood, taken in connection with sensitization to the hapten diphenylcyclopropenone (DPC). The receptors derive from a woman aged 25 to 39 with alopecia areata. Some clones in this sample may be carry-over from other donors' samples. Each CDR3 is given with its conserved first and last residue. Fields, in order: V gene, clone size, D gene, J gene, CDR3 DNA, CDR3 protein. The D gene is left open where the match is weak. Size values are once, few and many counts, or a class for expanded clones, and some rows have none.

V: TRBV12-3/TRBV12-4
size: many
D: NA
J: TRBJ1-1
DNA: TGTGCCAGCAGTTTCATACAGGGGAACACTGAAGCTTTCTTT
CDR3: CASSFIQGNTEAFF

V: TRBV9
size: few
D: NA
J: TRBJ1-1
DNA: TGTGCCAGCAGCGCAATGGACACTGAAGCTTTCTTT
CDR3: CASSAMDTEAFF

V: TRBV6-6
size: NA
D: NA
J: TRBJ2-7
DNA: TGTGCCAGCAGTTACCGGGGGGCTGACTACGAGCAGTACTTC
CDR3: CASSYRGADYEQYF

V: TRBV10-3
size: few
D: TRBD2
J: TRBJ2-3
DNA: TGTGCCATCAGGCGGACTAGCGGGGTCACAGATACGCAGTATTTT
CDR3: CAIRRTSGVTDTQYF

V: TRBV30
size: few
D: NA
J: TRBJ1-4
DNA: TGTGCCTGGGGAGAGACAGGTTTTAATGAAAAACTGTTTTTT
CDR3: CAWGETGFNEKLFF

V: TRBV4-1
size: few
D: NA
J: TRBJ2-2
DNA: TGCGCCTCCAAGGGAGTAGTGCCGGAGCTGTTTTTT
CDR3: CASKGVVPELFF

V: TRBV29-1
size: few
D: NA
J: TRBJ2-2
DNA: TGCAGCGTCCGAAGATGGGCAGACACCGGGGAGCTGTTTTTT
CDR3: CSVRRWADTGELFF

V: TRBV4-3
size: NA
D: TRBD2
J: TRBJ2-1
DNA: TGCGCCAGCAGCCAAGATCCCCCCGCGGCGGCTAGCGGGCGGAATGAGCAGTTCTTC
CDR3: CASSQDPPAAASGRNEQFF

V: TRBV19
size: NA
D: TRBD2
J: TRBJ2-5
DNA: TGTGCCAGTAGTCCGCGGGAGGGTGGGACGGAGACCCAGTACTTC
CDR3: CASSPREGGTETQYF

V: TRBV29-1
size: few
D: TRBD2
J: TRBJ2-3
DNA: TGCAGCGTTGACCTACTAGCGGGGGGCGCCGCGCAGTATTTT
CDR3: CSVDLLAGGAAQYF